A selection of T cell receptor beta chains follows, all from one sample in a study of Graves' ophthalmopathy and Graves' hyperthyroidism. MiXCR, applied by TCRdb to the multiplex PCR reads, yields one record per CDR3 protein. The repertoire has 650,000 to 900,000 distinct CDR3 sequences, around 40% of them found once; the top ten carry approximately 46%. Sequencing input: peripheral blood. These receptors all come from an adult man with Graves' ophthalmopathy. CDR3s include the opening cysteine and the closing phenylalanine or tryptophan. A D gene is named only where the DNA matches it firmly. Size is stated for part of the rows, as once, few or many counts, or as a class when the clone is expanded.

clone size: once; J gene: TRBJ1-1; D gene: TRBD1; V gene: TRBV29-1; CDR3 protein: CSSSGTGSEAFF; CDR3 DNA: TGCAGCTCATCAGGGACAGGCTCGGAAGCTTTCTTT
clone size: few; J gene: TRBJ2-2; D gene: TRBD2; V gene: TRBV13; CDR3 protein: CASSLYSGDTGELFF; CDR3 DNA: TGTGCCAGCAGCTTATACAGCGGGGACACCGGGGAGCTGTTTTTT
clone size: NA; J gene: TRBJ1-1; D gene: NA; V gene: TRBV15; CDR3 protein: CATSRDNFGGGTEAFF; CDR3 DNA: TGTGCCACCAGCAGAGATAATTTTGGGGGAGGCACTGAAGCTTTCTTT
clone size: NA; J gene: TRBJ2-7; D gene: TRBD2; V gene: TRBV19; CDR3 protein: CASKRDYNTHEQYF; CDR3 DNA: TGTGCCAGTAAAAGGGACTACAACACGCACGAGCAGTACTTC
clone size: few; J gene: TRBJ1-2; D gene: TRBD1; V gene: TRBV10-3; CDR3 protein: CASSARQGAYGYTF; CDR3 DNA: TGTGCCAGCAGCGCCAGACAGGGGGCTTATGGCTACACCTTC
clone size: few; J gene: TRBJ1-5; D gene: TRBD1; V gene: TRBV20-1; CDR3 protein: CSARDYRGRGNQPQHF; CDR3 DNA: TGCAGTGCTAGAGATTACAGGGGGCGCGGCAATCAGCCCCAGCATTTT
clone size: many; J gene: TRBJ2-5; D gene: NA; V gene: TRBV10-2; CDR3 protein: CASSVLRLETQYF; CDR3 DNA: TGCGCCAGCAGTGTACTACGGCTGGAGACCCAGTACTTC
clone size: NA; J gene: TRBJ2-2; D gene: NA; V gene: TRBV7-8; CDR3 protein: CASSLAQGVRVTGELFF; CDR3 DNA: TGTGCCAGCAGCTTAGCGCAAGGGGTGCGGGTCACCGGGGAGCTGTTTTTT
clone size: many; J gene: TRBJ2-5; D gene: NA; V gene: TRBV12-3/TRBV12-4; CDR3 protein: CASSHDTEETQYF; CDR3 DNA: TGTGCCAGCAGCCACGATACAGAAGAGACCCAGTACTTC
clone size: few; J gene: TRBJ1-4; D gene: NA; V gene: TRBV5-1; CDR3 protein: CASSSDRNNEKLFF; CDR3 DNA: TGCGCCAGCAGCTCGGACAGAAATAATGAAAAACTGTTTTTT
clone size: many; J gene: TRBJ2-5; D gene: NA; V gene: TRBV7-6; CDR3 protein: CASSPPATSGGTQYF; CDR3 DNA: TGTGCCAGCAGCCCCCCCGCTACCAGCGGCGGGACCCAGTACTTC
clone size: few; J gene: TRBJ1-5; D gene: NA; V gene: TRBV24-1; CDR3 protein: CASRPGGDGNQPQHF; CDR3 DNA: TGTGCCAGCAGACCGGGAGGGGACGGCAATCAGCCCCAGCATTTT
clone size: many; J gene: TRBJ2-5; D gene: NA; V gene: TRBV10-3; CDR3 protein: CAISGDTSETQYF; CDR3 DNA: TGTGCCATCAGTGGAGACACTTCAGAGACCCAGTACTTC
clone size: few; J gene: TRBJ2-2; D gene: TRBD1; V gene: TRBV19; CDR3 protein: CASNPGGAGPGELFF; CDR3 DNA: TGTGCCTCCAATCCAGGGGGCGCAGGTCCCGGGGAGCTGTTTTTT
clone size: NA; J gene: TRBJ2-1; D gene: NA; V gene: TRBV5-1; CDR3 protein: CASSFGDNEQFF; CDR3 DNA: TGCGCCAGCAGCTTTGGGGACAATGAGCAGTTCTTC
clone size: NA; J gene: TRBJ1-4; D gene: TRBD1; V gene: TRBV10-3; CDR3 protein: CASSTLAGGKLFF; CDR3 DNA: TGTGCCAGCAGTACCCTTGCAGGGGGAAAACTGTTTTTT
clone size: NA; J gene: TRBJ2-2; D gene: NA; V gene: TRBV7-9; CDR3 protein: CASSGQGMGRHGELFF; CDR3 DNA: TGTGCCAGCTCCGGGCAGGGTATGGGCCGGCACGGGGAGCTGTTTTTT
clone size: NA; J gene: TRBJ2-6; D gene: TRBD1; V gene: TRBV9; CDR3 protein: CASSVGTGPYVLTF; CDR3 DNA: TGTGCCAGCAGCGTAGGGACAGGGCCCTACGTCCTGACTTTC
clone size: many; J gene: TRBJ1-1; D gene: NA; V gene: TRBV2; CDR3 protein: CASIRNSAAEAFF; CDR3 DNA: TGTGCCAGCATCCGGAACAGTGCGGCTGAAGCTTTCTTT
clone size: many; J gene: TRBJ2-7; D gene: TRBD1; V gene: TRBV29-1; CDR3 protein: CSVKDREYYEQYF; CDR3 DNA: TGCAGCGTTAAGGACAGGGAATATTACGAGCAGTACTTC
clone size: NA; J gene: TRBJ2-2; D gene: NA; V gene: TRBV4-1; CDR3 protein: CASSPDTPSGELFF; CDR3 DNA: TGCGCCAGCAGTCCCGATACCCCTAGCGGGGAGCTGTTTTTT
clone size: few; J gene: TRBJ2-7; D gene: NA; V gene: TRBV24-1; CDR3 protein: CATSEGTYEQYF; CDR3 DNA: TGTGCCACCAGTGAGGGAACCTACGAGCAGTACTTC
clone size: many; J gene: TRBJ1-4; D gene: NA; V gene: TRBV10-2; CDR3 protein: CASSYGGGSEKLFF; CDR3 DNA: TGCGCCAGCAGTTACGGAGGGGGAAGTGAAAAACTGTTTTTT
clone size: NA; J gene: TRBJ1-5; D gene: TRBD1; V gene: TRBV2; CDR3 protein: CASSGRGGRNNQPQHF; CDR3 DNA: TGTGCCAGCAGTGGTAGAGGGGGCCGAAACAATCAGCCCCAGCATTTT
clone size: NA; J gene: TRBJ2-5; D gene: NA; V gene: TRBV4-3; CDR3 protein: CASSQDTSWQGRETQYF; CDR3 DNA: TGCGCCAGCAGCCAAGACACCTCATGGCAGGGGCGAGAGACCCAGTACTTC
clone size: few; J gene: TRBJ2-7; D gene: TRBD1; V gene: TRBV24-1; CDR3 protein: CATSDPGTGGGEQYF; CDR3 DNA: TGTGCCACCAGTGACCCCGGGACAGGGGGCGGCGAGCAGTACTTC
clone size: NA; J gene: TRBJ2-5; D gene: TRBD1; V gene: TRBV7-9; CDR3 protein: CASSLGGQGRETQYF; CDR3 DNA: TGTGCCAGCAGCTTAGGGGGACAGGGTCGAGAGACCCAGTACTTC
clone size: many; J gene: TRBJ1-1; D gene: TRBD1; V gene: TRBV25-1; CDR3 protein: CASSETWDSEAFF; CDR3 DNA: TGTGCCAGCAGTGAGACCTGGGACAGTGAAGCTTTCTTT
clone size: NA; J gene: TRBJ1-6; D gene: NA; V gene: TRBV12-3/TRBV12-4; CDR3 protein: CASRPGLSSYNSPLHF; CDR3 DNA: TGTGCCAGCAGGCCTGGGCTCAGCTCCTATAATTCACCCCTCCACTTT
clone size: NA; J gene: TRBJ1-4; D gene: NA; V gene: TRBV10-2; CDR3 protein: CASSLGQSRNEKLFF; CDR3 DNA: TGTGCCAGCAGTTTGGGGCAGTCAAGGAATGAAAAACTGTTTTTT
clone size: NA; J gene: TRBJ2-7; D gene: NA; V gene: TRBV7-3; CDR3 protein: CDECGEGTVEQYF; CDR3 DNA: TGTGACGAGTGTGGCGAGGGGACCGTCGAGCAGTACTTC
clone size: many; J gene: TRBJ1-6; D gene: NA; V gene: TRBV10-3; CDR3 protein: CAISESMILSGSPLHF; CDR3 DNA: TGTGCCATCAGTGAGTCGATGATTCTATCGGGGTCACCCCTCCACTTT
clone size: many; J gene: TRBJ1-2; D gene: TRBD1; V gene: TRBV2; CDR3 protein: CASGGDRVGYGYTF; CDR3 DNA: TGTGCCAGCGGAGGGGACAGGGTCGGCTATGGCTACACCTTC
clone size: many; J gene: TRBJ2-7; D gene: NA; V gene: TRBV10-2; CDR3 protein: CASSATRVDEQYF; CDR3 DNA: TGCGCCAGCAGTGCTACCAGGGTCGACGAGCAGTACTTC
clone size: many; J gene: TRBJ2-7; D gene: NA; V gene: TRBV2; CDR3 protein: CASKRPGTDHHEQYF; CDR3 DNA: TGTGCCAGCAAGAGACCAGGAACAGATCACCACGAGCAGTACTTC
clone size: many; J gene: TRBJ1-5; D gene: NA; V gene: TRBV2; CDR3 protein: CASSTEGRNQPQHF; CDR3 DNA: TGTGCCAGCAGCACAGAAGGGCGCAATCAGCCCCAGCATTTT
clone size: many; J gene: TRBJ1-1; D gene: NA; V gene: TRBV9; CDR3 protein: CASSEGTRDPSF; CDR3 DNA: TGTGCCAGCAGCGAAGGGACTAGGGATCCGTCCTTT